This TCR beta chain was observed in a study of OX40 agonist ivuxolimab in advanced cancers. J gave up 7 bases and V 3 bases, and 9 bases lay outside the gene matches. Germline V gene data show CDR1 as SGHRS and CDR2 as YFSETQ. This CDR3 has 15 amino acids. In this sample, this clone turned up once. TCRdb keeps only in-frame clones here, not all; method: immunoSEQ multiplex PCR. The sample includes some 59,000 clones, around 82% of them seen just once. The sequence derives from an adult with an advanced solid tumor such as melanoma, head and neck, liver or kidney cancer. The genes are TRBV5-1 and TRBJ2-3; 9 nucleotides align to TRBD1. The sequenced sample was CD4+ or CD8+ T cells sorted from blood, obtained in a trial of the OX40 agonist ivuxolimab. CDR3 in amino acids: CASSSLGQGKNTQYF. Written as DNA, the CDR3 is TGCGCCAGCAGCTCCCTCGGACAGGGGAAAAATACGCAGTATTTT.